A selection of T cell receptor beta chains follows, all from one sample in a study of blood T cells in healthy people across ages. TCRdb re-derived calls from the 5' RACE reads in MiXCR, one entry per CDR3 protein. The repertoire holds hundreds of thousands of distinct CDR3 sequences, with more than 40% as singletons. The sample was blood. Receptors originate from a man aged 55 to 70 in good health. CDR3s include the opening cysteine and the closing phenylalanine or tryptophan. The order of the fields is CDR3 protein, CDR3 DNA, J gene, CDR3 length, V gene, clone size, D gene. A D gene is named only where the DNA matches it firmly. Clone size, where shown, is once, few, many, or a class for clones that have expanded.

CDR3aa: CASSEWGGGAEETQYF
CDR3nt: TGTGCCAGCAGTGAATGGGGCGGGGGGGCCGAGGAGACCCAGTACTTC
j_gene: TRBJ2-5
len: 16
v_gene: TRBV25-1
abundance: NA
d_gene: TRBD2

CDR3aa: CASSLGIGPRNEQFF
CDR3nt: TGTGCCAGCAGCTTAGGGATCGGACCTCGCAATGAGCAGTTCTTC
j_gene: TRBJ2-1
len: 15
v_gene: TRBV7-9
abundance: NA
d_gene: NA

CDR3aa: CASSFSGNEKLFF
CDR3nt: TGTGCCAGCAGCTTTAGCGGTAATGAAAAACTGTTTTTT
j_gene: TRBJ1-4
len: 13
v_gene: TRBV7-2
abundance: NA
d_gene: NA

CDR3aa: CASSPGTGPGQPQHF
CDR3nt: TGTGCCAGCAGCCCGGGGACAGGGCCTGGGCAGCCCCAGCATTTT
j_gene: TRBJ1-5
len: 15
v_gene: TRBV7-8
abundance: NA
d_gene: TRBD1

CDR3aa: CASRRAGALGSPLHF
CDR3nt: TGTGCCAGCAGACGTGCGGGGGCGCTCGGTTCACCCCTCCACTTT
j_gene: TRBJ1-6
len: 15
v_gene: TRBV27
abundance: NA
d_gene: NA

CDR3aa: CSARSGNPNELYF
CDR3nt: TGCAGTGCTAGAAGCGGAAATCCGAACGAGCTGTACTTC
j_gene: TRBJ2-4
len: 13
v_gene: TRBV20-1
abundance: NA
d_gene: NA

CDR3aa: CASTVGQKSSGQYF
CDR3nt: TGTGCCAGCACCGTTGGACAGAAATCCAGCGGGCAGTACTTC
j_gene: TRBJ2-7
len: 14
v_gene: TRBV13
abundance: few
d_gene: NA

CDR3aa: CALRRTSDTDTQYF
CDR3nt: TGTGCCCTACGAAGGACTAGCGACACAGATACGCAGTATTTT
j_gene: TRBJ2-3
len: 14
v_gene: TRBV10-3
abundance: few
d_gene: TRBD2

CDR3aa: CSAPMGGVGTDTQYF
CDR3nt: TGCAGTGCCCCTATGGGGGGGGTAGGCACAGATACGCAGTATTTT
j_gene: TRBJ2-3
len: 15
v_gene: TRBV20-1
abundance: NA
d_gene: TRBD2

CDR3aa: CASTRGNYEQYF
CDR3nt: TGTGCCAGCACCCGCGGGAACTACGAGCAGTACTTC
j_gene: TRBJ2-7
len: 12
v_gene: TRBV11-3
abundance: few
d_gene: NA

CDR3aa: CASSATDSQPQHF
CDR3nt: TGTGCCAGCAGTGCGACCGATTCCCAGCCCCAGCATTTT
j_gene: TRBJ1-5
len: 13
v_gene: TRBV2
abundance: NA
d_gene: NA

CDR3aa: CAISESTTGTSSYEQYF
CDR3nt: TGTGCCATCAGTGAGTCGACGACAGGGACAAGCTCCTACGAGCAGTACTTC
j_gene: TRBJ2-7
len: 17
v_gene: TRBV10-3
abundance: NA
d_gene: TRBD1

CDR3aa: CASSRWTGSWYMNTEAFF
CDR3nt: TGTGCCAGCAGCCGATGGACAGGGAGTTGGTACATGAACACTGAAGCTTTCTTT
j_gene: TRBJ1-1
len: 18
v_gene: TRBV5-6
abundance: few
d_gene: TRBD1

CDR3aa: CASSSLGGSGGELFF
CDR3nt: TGTGCCAGCAGCTCGCTAGGGGGCTCTGGCGGGGAGCTGTTTTTT
j_gene: TRBJ2-2
len: 15
v_gene: TRBV5-6
abundance: NA
d_gene: TRBD1

CDR3aa: CASSSRGEGKNIQYF
CDR3nt: TGTGCCAGCAGCTCTCGGGGGGAAGGCAAAAACATTCAGTACTTC
j_gene: TRBJ2-4
len: 15
v_gene: TRBV7-2
abundance: many
d_gene: TRBD2

CDR3aa: CSALKNEKLFF
CDR3nt: TGCAGCGCCCTGAAGAATGAAAAACTGTTTTTT
j_gene: TRBJ1-4
len: 11
v_gene: TRBV29-1
abundance: few
d_gene: NA

CDR3aa: CASSPKTGGSEQYF
CDR3nt: TGTGCCAGCTCACCAAAGACAGGGGGCTCCGAGCAGTACTTC
j_gene: TRBJ2-7
len: 14
v_gene: TRBV18
abundance: NA
d_gene: TRBD1

CDR3aa: CASSRHIQGKSNNEQFF
CDR3nt: TGTGCCAGCAGTCGACATATCCAGGGCAAGTCCAACAATGAACAGTTCTTC
j_gene: TRBJ2-1
len: 17
v_gene: TRBV27
abundance: NA
d_gene: NA

CDR3aa: CASSFGADYGYTF
CDR3nt: TGTGCCAGCAGCTTTGGGGCGGACTATGGCTACACCTTC
j_gene: TRBJ1-2
len: 13
v_gene: TRBV7-2
abundance: NA
d_gene: NA

CDR3aa: CASTRGDSTNEKLFF
CDR3nt: TGTGCCAGCACACGAGGGGATTCAACTAATGAAAAACTGTTTTTT
j_gene: TRBJ1-4
len: 15
v_gene: TRBV12-3/TRBV12-4
abundance: NA
d_gene: NA

CDR3aa: CASSYSGQAIYEQYF
CDR3nt: TGTGCCAGCAGTTACTCGGGACAGGCCATCTACGAGCAGTACTTC
j_gene: TRBJ2-7
len: 15
v_gene: TRBV6-2/TRBV6-3
abundance: NA
d_gene: TRBD1

CDR3aa: CASSVGLGYEQYF
CDR3nt: TGCGCCAGCAGCGTCGGACTGGGCTACGAGCAGTACTTC
j_gene: TRBJ2-7
len: 13
v_gene: TRBV5-1
abundance: few
d_gene: NA

CDR3aa: CSASWRESTDTQYF
CDR3nt: TGCAGTGCTAGTTGGCGGGAGAGCACAGATACGCAGTATTTT
j_gene: TRBJ2-3
len: 14
v_gene: TRBV20-1
abundance: NA
d_gene: TRBD2

CDR3aa: CASSFRDGSLSYGYTF
CDR3nt: TGTGCCAGCAGTTTCCGGGACGGATCCCTCTCCTATGGCTACACCTTC
j_gene: TRBJ1-2
len: 16
v_gene: TRBV6-2/TRBV6-3
abundance: NA
d_gene: NA

CDR3aa: CASSSGLAGGPRETQYF
CDR3nt: TGCGCCAGCAGCTCGGGACTAGCGGGGGGGCCTCGTGAGACCCAGTACTTC
j_gene: TRBJ2-5
len: 17
v_gene: TRBV5-1
abundance: few
d_gene: TRBD2

CDR3aa: CASSKNGARGNTGELFF
CDR3nt: TGTGCCAGCAGCAAAAACGGGGCCAGGGGGAACACCGGGGAGCTGTTTTTT
j_gene: TRBJ2-2
len: 17
v_gene: TRBV7-2
abundance: NA
d_gene: NA

CDR3aa: CAISHTTGGGQPQHF
CDR3nt: TGTGCCATCAGCCATACGACAGGGGGGGGACAGCCCCAGCATTTT
j_gene: TRBJ1-5
len: 15
v_gene: TRBV10-3
abundance: NA
d_gene: TRBD1

CDR3aa: CASSEHGTEAFF
CDR3nt: TGTGCCAGCAGTGAACATGGCACTGAAGCTTTCTTT
j_gene: TRBJ1-1
len: 12
v_gene: TRBV6-1
abundance: NA
d_gene: NA

CDR3aa: CASSLQKLAGLSTDTQYF
CDR3nt: TGCGCCAGCAGCTTACAGAAACTAGCGGGGCTTAGCACAGATACGCAGTATTTT
j_gene: TRBJ2-3
len: 18
v_gene: TRBV5-1
abundance: NA
d_gene: TRBD2

CDR3aa: CASRAGASGRETQYF
CDR3nt: TGTGCCAGCAGGGCAGGGGCCTCCGGTAGGGAGACCCAGTACTTC
j_gene: TRBJ2-5
len: 15
v_gene: TRBV6-5
abundance: few
d_gene: NA

CDR3aa: CASSDRADNEQFF
CDR3nt: TGTGCCAGCAGCGACAGGGCCGACAATGAGCAGTTCTTC
j_gene: TRBJ2-1
len: 13
v_gene: TRBV6-5
abundance: NA
d_gene: TRBD1

CDR3aa: CASSASGTDAYEQYF
CDR3nt: TGTGCCAGCAGTGCGTCCGGGACAGACGCCTACGAGCAGTACTTC
j_gene: TRBJ2-7
len: 15
v_gene: TRBV27
abundance: few
d_gene: TRBD1

CDR3aa: CSAIWTAKNIQYF
CDR3nt: TGCAGTGCCATTTGGACAGCCAAAAACATTCAGTACTTC
j_gene: TRBJ2-4
len: 13
v_gene: TRBV20-1
abundance: NA
d_gene: NA

CDR3aa: CASSLGSGEQFF
CDR3nt: TGTGCCAGCAGCTTAGGTAGCGGTGAGCAGTTCTTC
j_gene: TRBJ2-1
len: 12
v_gene: TRBV11-2
abundance: NA
d_gene: NA

CDR3aa: CASSEAGLAGGEQFF
CDR3nt: TGTGCCAGCAGCGAAGCGGGACTAGCGGGTGGTGAGCAGTTCTTC
j_gene: TRBJ2-1
len: 15
v_gene: TRBV7-2
abundance: NA
d_gene: TRBD2

CDR3aa: CASSHPGTEDYVGYTF
CDR3nt: TGTGCCAGCAGTCACCCCGGGACAGAAGACTATGTTGGCTACACCTTC
j_gene: TRBJ1-2
len: 16
v_gene: TRBV6-2/TRBV6-3
abundance: NA
d_gene: TRBD1

CDR3aa: CSARFGGVGNQPQHF
CDR3nt: TGCAGTGCTAGATTCGGGGGCGTGGGCAATCAGCCCCAGCATTTT
j_gene: TRBJ1-5
len: 15
v_gene: TRBV20-1
abundance: NA
d_gene: NA

CDR3aa: CSAREVRMEGYTF
CDR3nt: TGCAGTGCTAGAGAGGTCAGGATGGAAGGCTACACCTTC
j_gene: TRBJ1-2
len: 13
v_gene: TRBV20-1
abundance: NA
d_gene: NA

CDR3aa: CASSGGTGDVNEQFF
CDR3nt: TGTGCCAGCAGTGGAGGGACAGGGGATGTCAATGAGCAGTTCTTC
j_gene: TRBJ2-1
len: 15
v_gene: TRBV12-3/TRBV12-4
abundance: few
d_gene: TRBD1

CDR3aa: CASSPPAYNEQFF
CDR3nt: TGTGCCAGCAGTCCGCCGGCATACAATGAGCAGTTCTTC
j_gene: TRBJ2-1
len: 13
v_gene: TRBV12-3/TRBV12-4
abundance: NA
d_gene: NA

CDR3aa: CASSYSLPLVLSGANVLTF
CDR3nt: TGTGCCAGCAGTTACTCTTTGCCCCTAGTTCTCTCTGGGGCCAACGTCCTGACTTTC
j_gene: TRBJ2-6
len: 19
v_gene: TRBV6-5
abundance: NA
d_gene: NA

CDR3aa: CSARALQRGGNEQFF
CDR3nt: TGCAGTGCTAGAGCTTTACAGCGGGGGGGCAATGAGCAGTTCTTC
j_gene: TRBJ2-1
len: 15
v_gene: TRBV20-1
abundance: few
d_gene: TRBD2

CDR3aa: CASSQERRTGRPYEQYF
CDR3nt: TGTGCCAGCAGCCAAGAAAGGAGAACAGGGCGCCCCTACGAGCAGTACTTC
j_gene: TRBJ2-7
len: 17
v_gene: TRBV3-1
abundance: NA
d_gene: NA

CDR3aa: CSAQRTGALQGEQYF
CDR3nt: TGCAGTGCTCAACGGACAGGGGCTCTTCAGGGAGAGCAGTACTTC
j_gene: TRBJ2-7
len: 15
v_gene: TRBV20-1
abundance: NA
d_gene: TRBD1

CDR3aa: CSASRTGQETQYF
CDR3nt: TGCAGTGCTTCCCGGACAGGGCAAGAGACCCAGTACTTC
j_gene: TRBJ2-5
len: 13
v_gene: TRBV20-1
abundance: NA
d_gene: TRBD1

CDR3aa: CASSLDPDGPETQYF
CDR3nt: TGCGCCAGCAGCTTGGACCCTGACGGTCCGGAGACCCAGTACTTC
j_gene: TRBJ2-5
len: 15
v_gene: TRBV5-1
abundance: NA
d_gene: NA

CDR3aa: CAISEPAQGTGELFF
CDR3nt: TGTGCCATCAGTGAGCCCGCTCAGGGCACCGGGGAGCTGTTTTTT
j_gene: TRBJ2-2
len: 15
v_gene: TRBV10-3
abundance: NA
d_gene: NA

CDR3aa: CASSRERGETQYF
CDR3nt: TGTGCCAGCAGCCGAGAACGGGGAGAGACCCAGTACTTC
j_gene: TRBJ2-5
len: 13
v_gene: TRBV6-4
abundance: once
d_gene: NA

CDR3aa: CASSLGGAGSPLHF
CDR3nt: TGTGCCAGCAGTTTAGGGGGTGCTGGTTCACCCCTCCACTTT
j_gene: TRBJ1-6
len: 14
v_gene: TRBV12-3/TRBV12-4
abundance: NA
d_gene: NA

CDR3aa: CASSLAGATHEQYF
CDR3nt: TGCGCCAGCAGCTTGGCCGGGGCAACTCACGAGCAGTACTTC
j_gene: TRBJ2-7
len: 14
v_gene: TRBV5-1
abundance: NA
d_gene: NA

CDR3aa: CASSHDSYNEQFF
CDR3nt: TGTGCCAGCAGTCACGACAGTTACAATGAGCAGTTCTTC
j_gene: TRBJ2-1
len: 13
v_gene: TRBV9
abundance: NA
d_gene: NA

CDR3aa: CASSLTGLVAKNIQYF
CDR3nt: TGTGCCAGCAGCTTAACTGGACTGGTAGCCAAAAACATTCAGTACTTC
j_gene: TRBJ2-4
len: 16
v_gene: TRBV7-2
abundance: few
d_gene: NA

CDR3aa: CASSHPGTGELFF
CDR3nt: TGTGCCAGCAGTCATCCCGGCACCGGGGAGCTGTTTTTT
j_gene: TRBJ2-2
len: 13
v_gene: TRBV6-5
abundance: NA
d_gene: NA

CDR3aa: CASSQGDSTNYGYTF
CDR3nt: TGCGCCAGCAGCCAAGGGGACAGCACTAACTATGGCTACACCTTC
j_gene: TRBJ1-2
len: 15
v_gene: TRBV4-3
abundance: NA
d_gene: TRBD1

CDR3aa: CASSYSDRLGGEQYF
CDR3nt: TGTGCCAGCAGTTACTCGGACAGACTCGGCGGCGAGCAGTACTTC
j_gene: TRBJ2-7
len: 15
v_gene: TRBV6-5
abundance: few
d_gene: NA

CDR3aa: CASSQDSAYNEQFF
CDR3nt: TGTGCCAGCAGTCAGGACAGCGCCTACAATGAGCAGTTCTTC
j_gene: TRBJ2-1
len: 14
v_gene: TRBV6-6
abundance: NA
d_gene: NA

CDR3aa: CSVIGSGNTEAFF
CDR3nt: TGCAGCGTTATAGGCAGTGGGAACACTGAAGCTTTCTTT
j_gene: TRBJ1-1
len: 13
v_gene: TRBV29-1
abundance: NA
d_gene: NA